These T cell receptor beta chains were read from a single sample in a study of T cell clones after liver transplantation. Only in-frame clones appear in the TCRdb table, and some are missing; sequencing was by immunoSEQ multiplex PCR. The sample lists around 30,000 clones, around 94% occurring once. The sequencing here drew on CD8+ T cells from blood, taken 12 months after liver transplant. These receptors all stem from a human patient who received a liver transplant. The graft donor may account for some of the T cells. Both conserved end residues are part of each CDR3. Each record gives: V gene, J gene, clone size, D gene, CDR3 protein, CDR3 DNA. The D gene is left open where the match is weak. Clone size is not always given. Where it is, it says once, few, many or a class for expanded clones.

v_gene: TRBV7-9
j_gene: TRBJ1-2
abundance: .
d_gene: TRBD1
CDR3aa: CASSVGTEENYGYTF
CDR3nt: TGTGCCAGCAGCGTAGGGACAGAAGAAAACTATGGCTACACCTTC

v_gene: TRBV9
j_gene: TRBJ2-7
abundance: .
d_gene: TRBD2
CDR3aa: CASSASGPLDEQYF
CDR3nt: TGTGCCAGCAGCGCTAGCGGCCCCCTAGACGAGCAGTACTTC

v_gene: TRBV7-9
j_gene: TRBJ2-7
abundance: .
d_gene: TRBD1
CDR3aa: CASSPWTGSDEQYF
CDR3nt: TGTGCCAGCAGCCCCTGGACAGGTAGCGACGAGCAGTACTTC

v_gene: TRBV27
j_gene: TRBJ1-4
abundance: once
d_gene: .
CDR3aa: CASSRGLYEKLFF
CDR3nt: TGTGCCAGCAGTCGGGGCCTTTATGAAAAACTGTTTTTT

v_gene: TRBV19
j_gene: TRBJ2-7
abundance: .
d_gene: TRBD1
CDR3aa: CASSIWTGHYEQYF
CDR3nt: TGTGCCAGTAGTATTTGGACAGGGCACTACGAGCAGTACTTC

v_gene: TRBV7-9
j_gene: TRBJ1-4
abundance: .
d_gene: .
CDR3aa: CASSHETVNEKLFF
CDR3nt: TGTGCCAGCAGCCACGAGACAGTTAATGAAAAACTGTTTTTT

v_gene: TRBV10-1
j_gene: TRBJ2-3
abundance: .
d_gene: TRBD2
CDR3aa: CASSDASGNRDTQYF
CDR3nt: TGCGCCAGCAGTGATGCTAGCGGGAATCGAGATACGCAGTATTTT

v_gene: TRBV30
j_gene: TRBJ2-7
abundance: .
d_gene: .
CDR3aa: CAWSVYRPNSYEQYF
CDR3nt: TGTGCCTGGAGTGTCTACAGGCCAAATTCGTACGAGCAGTACTTC

v_gene: TRBV29-1
j_gene: TRBJ2-7
abundance: .
d_gene: TRBD1
CDR3aa: CSVEGSGTGNFFEQYF
CDR3nt: TGCAGCGTTGAAGGGTCCGGGACAGGGAATTTCTTCGAGCAGTACTTC

v_gene: TRBV7-9
j_gene: TRBJ2-1
abundance: .
d_gene: .
CDR3aa: CASSSLGGNNEQFF
CDR3nt: TGTGCCAGCAGCTCCCTTGGAGGTAACAATGAGCAGTTCTTC

v_gene: TRBV27
j_gene: TRBJ1-1
abundance: .
d_gene: TRBD1
CDR3aa: CASSDGTGGLTEAFF
CDR3nt: TGTGCCAGCAGTGACGGGACAGGGGGCCTCACTGAAGCTTTCTTT

v_gene: TRBV9
j_gene: TRBJ1-3
abundance: .
d_gene: .
CDR3aa: CASSGSENTIYF
CDR3nt: TGTGCCAGCAGCGGGTCTGAAAACACCATATATTTT

v_gene: TRBV15
j_gene: TRBJ1-1
abundance: .
d_gene: TRBD1
CDR3aa: CATSRNTQGANTEAFF
CDR3nt: TGTGCCACCAGCAGAAATACACAGGGGGCGAACACTGAAGCTTTCTTT

v_gene: TRBV6-5
j_gene: TRBJ2-7
abundance: .
d_gene: .
CDR3aa: CASSYSNSLEQYF
CDR3nt: TGTGCCAGCAGTTACTCGAACTCTCTCGAGCAGTACTTC

v_gene: TRBV29-1
j_gene: TRBJ2-2
abundance: .
d_gene: .
CDR3aa: CSVPKWEATGELFF
CDR3nt: TGCAGCGTACCGAAGTGGGAGGCGACCGGGGAGCTGTTTTTT

v_gene: TRBV18
j_gene: TRBJ2-5
abundance: .
d_gene: TRBD2
CDR3aa: CASSPLGTSGVETQYF
CDR3nt: TGTGCCAGCTCACCACTGGGGACTAGCGGGGTAGAGACCCAGTACTTC

v_gene: TRBV27
j_gene: TRBJ2-6
abundance: once
d_gene: TRBD1
CDR3aa: CASSLSDRAGANVLTF
CDR3nt: TGTGCCAGCAGTTTATCCGACAGGGCCGGGGCCAACGTCCTGACTTTC

v_gene: TRBV28
j_gene: TRBJ2-1
abundance: .
d_gene: TRBD2
CDR3aa: CASSLGLADFYNEQFF
CDR3nt: TGTGCCAGCAGTTTAGGTCTAGCGGACTTCTACAATGAGCAGTTCTTC

v_gene: TRBV7-9
j_gene: TRBJ1-2
abundance: medium-sized
d_gene: TRBD1
CDR3aa: CASSLPTGGRYGYTF
CDR3nt: TGTGCCAGCAGCTTACCCACAGGGGGCCGATATGGCTACACCTTC

v_gene: TRBV13
j_gene: TRBJ2-1
abundance: once
d_gene: TRBD2
CDR3aa: CASSLGGGLAGVPLYNEQFF
CDR3nt: TGTGCCAGCAGCTTAGGAGGGGGGCTAGCGGGAGTGCCACTATACAATGAGCAGTTCTTC

v_gene: TRBV27
j_gene: TRBJ1-1
abundance: .
d_gene: TRBD1
CDR3aa: CASSATTGGAEAFF
CDR3nt: TGTGCCAGCAGTGCGACAACAGGGGGTGCTGAAGCTTTCTTT

v_gene: TRBV9
j_gene: TRBJ2-5
abundance: .
d_gene: TRBD1
CDR3aa: CASSPTGFGETQYF
CDR3nt: TGTGCCAGCAGTCCGACAGGGTTTGGAGAGACCCAGTACTTC

v_gene: TRBV27
j_gene: TRBJ2-2
abundance: .
d_gene: .
CDR3aa: CASSFRGSGELFF
CDR3nt: TGTGCCAGCAGTTTCCGAGGGTCCGGGGAGCTGTTTTTT

v_gene: TRBV27
j_gene: TRBJ1-2
abundance: .
d_gene: .
CDR3aa: CASSSLMPALYGYTF
CDR3nt: TGTGCCAGCAGTAGCCTAATGCCGGCTCTCTATGGCTACACCTTC

v_gene: TRBV5-1
j_gene: TRBJ2-7
abundance: .
d_gene: .
CDR3aa: CASSLVWEEGYEQYF
CDR3nt: TGCGCCAGCAGCTTGGTCTGGGAGGAGGGCTACGAGCAGTACTTC

v_gene: TRBV27
j_gene: TRBJ1-2
abundance: .
d_gene: .
CDR3aa: CASSPGLGYTF
CDR3nt: TGTGCCAGCAGTCCAGGACTGGGCTACACCTTC

v_gene: TRBV7-2
j_gene: TRBJ1-1
abundance: .
d_gene: .
CDR3aa: CASSLNTDLSSLNTEAFF
CDR3nt: TGTGCCAGCAGCCTCAATACAGATCTCTCTTCCCTAAACACTGAAGCTTTCTTT

v_gene: TRBV2
j_gene: TRBJ2-1
abundance: .
d_gene: TRBD2
CDR3aa: CASREDWTSGRAQKQFF
CDR3nt: TGTGCCAGCAGGGAGGACTGGACTAGCGGGAGAGCCCAAAAGCAGTTCTTC

v_gene: TRBV9
j_gene: TRBJ2-1
abundance: .
d_gene: .
CDR3aa: CASSPGVFMSGNEQFF
CDR3nt: TGTGCCAGCAGCCCTGGCGTGTTCATGTCGGGCAATGAGCAGTTCTTC

v_gene: TRBV9
j_gene: TRBJ2-7
abundance: .
d_gene: .
CDR3aa: CASSELGASYEQYF
CDR3nt: TGTGCCAGCAGCGAGTTGGGGGCTTCCTACGAGCAGTACTTC

v_gene: TRBV30
j_gene: TRBJ1-1
abundance: .
d_gene: .
CDR3aa: CAWKRNTEAFF
CDR3nt: TGTGCCTGGAAGAGGAACACTGAAGCTTTCTTT

v_gene: TRBV27
j_gene: TRBJ2-7
abundance: .
d_gene: TRBD1
CDR3aa: CASSQRPGQLYEQYF
CDR3nt: TGTGCCAGCAGCCAACGACCGGGACAGCTTTACGAGCAGTACTTC

v_gene: TRBV11-1
j_gene: TRBJ2-1
abundance: few
d_gene: TRBD2
CDR3aa: CASSPPAGGPREQFF
CDR3nt: TGTGCCAGCAGCCCTCCTGCGGGAGGGCCTCGTGAGCAGTTCTTC

v_gene: TRBV29-1
j_gene: TRBJ2-7
abundance: .
d_gene: .
CDR3aa: CSVVGERSEQYF
CDR3nt: TGCAGCGTTGTGGGGGAACGGAGCGAGCAGTACTTC

v_gene: TRBV29-1
j_gene: TRBJ2-7
abundance: once
d_gene: TRBD2
CDR3aa: CSVEGRGYEQYF
CDR3nt: TGCAGCGTTGAAGGGCGGGGGTACGAGCAGTACTTC

v_gene: TRBV18
j_gene: TRBJ1-5
abundance: .
d_gene: .
CDR3aa: CASSPTRGNQPQHF
CDR3nt: TGTGCCAGCTCACCAACCAGGGGAAATCAGCCCCAGCATTTT

v_gene: TRBV27
j_gene: TRBJ1-1
abundance: once
d_gene: .
CDR3aa: CASSGQRTFVTEAFF
CDR3nt: TGTGCCAGCAGTGGGCAGCGGACCTTCGTGACTGAAGCTTTCTTT

v_gene: TRBV19
j_gene: TRBJ1-1
abundance: .
d_gene: .
CDR3aa: CATTTGAAMNTEAFF
CDR3nt: TGTGCCACGACGACAGGTGCTGCTATGAACACTGAAGCTTTCTTT

v_gene: TRBV4-1
j_gene: TRBJ1-1
abundance: .
d_gene: TRBD1
CDR3aa: CASSQEDRQGAAFF
CDR3nt: TGCGCCAGCAGCCAAGAGGATCGACAGGGAGCGGCTTTCTTT

v_gene: TRBV14
j_gene: TRBJ2-7
abundance: .
d_gene: TRBD2
CDR3aa: CASSQDRAGEPSYEQYF
CDR3nt: TGTGCCAGCAGCCAAGATCGGGCGGGAGAACCCTCCTACGAGCAGTACTTC

v_gene: TRBV28
j_gene: TRBJ2-1
abundance: .
d_gene: TRBD2
CDR3aa: CASSLIAGVVRNEQFF
CDR3nt: TGTGCCAGCAGTCTCATAGCGGGAGTTGTCCGCAATGAGCAGTTCTTC

v_gene: TRBV7-8
j_gene: TRBJ2-7
abundance: .
d_gene: .
CDR3aa: CASSPPGSDPVSSSYEQYF
CDR3nt: TGTGCCAGCAGCCCGCCTGGTAGCGACCCGGTCTCGAGCTCCTACGAGCAGTACTTC